This entry is about one T cell receptor (beta chain). Compared with germline, one end of the junction differs, possibly owing to a read error. This sample stems from a study of shared clonotypes between healthy human individuals. Healthy adults negative for HIV, lacking recent acute infections or vaccinations, served as donors. Data came from immunoSEQ multiplex PCR; TCRdb stores just in-frame clones and leaves some out. The repertoire has about 490,000 clones, around 80% of them found once; the top ten carry about an eighth. Looked up from germline, CDR1 is SNHLY and CDR2 is FYNNEI. CDR3 size: 12 residues.

This receptor was taken from a woman between 40 and 55 years old in good health. Some clones in this sample may be carry-over from other donors' samples. The V gene is TRBV2, the J gene TRBJ2-7; unclear D gene. Material for sequencing was PBMCs. CDR3: CASSEWTSKSFF. The DNA of the CDR3 is TGTGCCAGCAGTGAATGGACGTCCAAAAGTTTTTTC.